Presented here are 17 T cell receptor beta chains from one specimen sequenced in a study of cytomegalovirus exposure and HLA in healthy donors. PCR employed 60 Vbeta and 13 Jbeta primers. Clones were sequenced by immunoSEQ multiplex PCR, and TCRdb holds only the in-frame ones, with some missing. The sample lists some 200,000 clones, 70% to 85% occurring once. Sequencing input: PBMCs. The receptors were gathered from a boy younger than 10 in good health and CMV-seronegative.

V gene TRBV5-6 combines with J gene TRBJ2-3; 9 bases are a match to TRBD2. Germline V lookup: CDR1 SGHDT, CDR2 YYEEEE. The CDR3 loop spans 15 amino acids. The J segment lost 3 bases and the V segment lost 3 bases, leaving 5 bases of the junction unmatched. The CDR3 DNA reads TGTGCCAGCAGCTCTCCTAGCGGGGAGACAGATACGCAGTATTTT. Translating gives CASSSPSGETDTQYF.

This chain joins TRBV6-1 and TRBJ1-5; perhaps TRBD1 as D (6 bases). Looked up from germline, CDR1 is MNHNS and CDR2 is SASEGT. V lost 0 bases, J lost 4 bases, and 7 bases lay in between. The CDR3 extends over 14 amino acids. CDR3 sequence: CASSEARGNQPQHF. Here the CDR3 DNA reads TGTGCCAGCAGTGAAGCAAGGGGGAATCAGCCCCAGCATTTT.

CDR3 nucleotide sequence: TGTGCCAGCAGCTTAAAACCAGTGACCTACGAGCAGTACTTC. The encoded protein is CASSLKPVTYEQYF. The chain recombines TRBV7-2 with TRBJ2-7, with D unresolved. CDR1 and CDR2 (germline): SGHTA, FQGNSA. This CDR3 has 14 residues. Between the trimmed V and J ends, which lost 2 bases and 2 bases, there was a span of 10 bases.

This clone has a single count. The chain carries TRBV6-6 and TRBJ1-2; a weak D match, TRBD1 (5 bases). V gave up 2 bases and J gave up 3 bases, with 13 bases separating them. The CDR3 is made up of 15 amino acids. Germline values: CDR1 MNHNY, CDR2 SVGAGI (reference sequence). CDR3 residues: CASSYAGGDHYGYTF. CDR3 bases: TGTGCCAGCAGTTACGCCGGGGGAGATCACTATGGCTACACCTTC.

There are a few counts of this clone. This chain connects TRBV9 to TRBJ2-1; 7 nucleotides agree with TRBD1. The CDR3 is made up of 16 amino acids. V lost 1 base, J lost 8 bases, and 12 bases stayed unmatched. CDR1 is SGDLS and CDR2 is YYNGEE in the germline V gene. The CDR3 DNA sequence: TGTGCCAGCAGCGTAAGTACGGGACAGATCCCCGATGAGCAGTTCTTC. This sequence encodes CASSVSTGQIPDEQFF.

V is TRBV5-6 and J is TRBJ2-1; D might be TRBD1 (5 bases). From germline, CDR1 is SGHDT and CDR2 YYEEEE. The CDR3 sequence is 15 residues long. V lost 2 bases and J 5 bases, leaving 14 bases between the germline ends. The CDR3 spells CASSFRVGADNEQFF. In DNA, the CDR3 is TGTGCCAGCAGCTTCAGGGTAGGAGCCGACAATGAGCAGTTCTTC.

The gene calls are TRBV18 and TRBJ2-2; 9 bases are shared with TRBD1. The V gene end was trimmed by 0 bases and the J gene end by 3 bases; junction bases not matched to a gene: 5. The germline gives CDR1 KGHSH, CDR2 LQKENI. The CDR3 is made up of 17 amino acids. This CDR3 is CASSPPGTGTYTGELFF. In nucleotides, the CDR3 is TGTGCCAGCTCACCACCAGGGACAGGGACTTACACCGGGGAGCTGTTTTTT. Filled out from reference TRBV18 and TRBJ2-2, the complete variable domain reads NAGVMQNPRHLVRRRGQEARLRCSPMKGHSHVYWYRQLPEEGLKFMVYLQKENIIDESGMPKERFSAEFPKEGPSILRIQQVVRGDSAAYFCASSPPGTGTYTGELFFGEGSRLTVL.

CDR3 in amino acids: CASSLFGANTEAFF. CDR3 coding DNA: TGTGCCAGCAGCTTATTTGGGGCTAACACTGAAGCTTTCTTT. V is TRBV11-1 and J is TRBJ1-1; the D gene is possibly TRBD1 (5 bases). The length of the CDR3 is 14 residues. The germline gives CDR1 SGHAT, CDR2 FQDESV (reference sequence). Between the trimmed V and J ends, which lost 2 bases and 2 bases, there was a span of 9 bases.

V is TRBV5-4 and J is TRBJ1-2; TRBD1 matches 9 bases. The junction had 8 bases not matched to a gene; V was cut back by 4 bases and J by 4 bases. The CDR3 loop spans 15 amino acids. Germline assignment: CDR1 SGHNT and CDR2 YYREEE (reference sequence). The CDR3 region has the DNA TGTGCCAGCAGCGTGGGACAGGGAAAGTTCTATGGCTACACCTTC. Its translation: CASSVGQGKFYGYTF.

The chain uses TRBV5-4 and TRBJ2-1; 7 bases line up with TRBD2. This CDR3 comprises 15 residues. Germline CDR1 SGHNT, CDR2 YYREEE (reference sequence). Trimming at V came to 4 bases and at J to 8 bases, leaving 12 bases not matched to a gene. The CDR3 is CASSPPTSRRDEQFF. The CDR3 DNA is TGTGCCAGCAGCCCCCCGACTAGCAGGAGGGATGAGCAGTTCTTC.

The chain has TRBV15 and TRBJ2-3, with D perhaps TRBD2 (6 bases). This CDR3 region has 15 residues. V gave up 0 bases and J gave up 6 bases, with 13 bases separating them. Germline V CDR1 and CDR2: LNHNV, YYDKDF (reference sequence). As DNA, the CDR3 is TGTGCCACCAGCAGAGATTGGCGGAGCGGGGATACGCAGTATTTT. Amino acid sequence: CATSRDWRSGDTQYF.

This clone was observed once. The chain joins TRBV10-3 to TRBJ2-4; 7 bases agree with TRBD1. This CDR3 is 15 amino acids long. V lost 2 bases to trimming and J lost 1 base; unmatched junction nucleotides: 2. Germline V gene sequence: CDR1 ENHRY, CDR2 SYGVKD. The CDR3 DNA reads TGTGCCATCAGTGAGGCGACAGGGGCCAAAAACATTCAGTACTTC. The encoded protein is CAISEATGAKNIQYF.

This clone came up a few times. The gene calls are TRBV6-6 and TRBJ1-2; 8 bases align to TRBD1. This CDR3 has 14 residues. Germline CDR1 MNHNY, CDR2 SVGAGI (reference sequence). V dropped 5 bases and J dropped 4; count of bases not matched to a gene: 6. CDR3 in amino acids: CASSPGQGSYGYTF. For the CDR3, the DNA is TGTGCCAGCAGTCCAGGACAGGGCTCCTATGGCTACACCTTC.

This chain joins TRBV7-2 and TRBJ1-1; 8 positions agree with TRBD1. V was clipped by 6 bases and J by 5 bases; unmatched bases: 2. Germline lookup yields CDR1 SGHTA and CDR2 FQGNSA. CDR3 length: 12 amino acids. The CDR3 spells CASRRTGTEAFF. The CDR3 coding sequence is TGTGCCAGCAGGCGGACAGGGACTGAAGCTTTCTTT.

The chain joins TRBV14 to TRBJ2-3; 11 positions match TRBD1. Germline CDR1 is SGHDN and CDR2 is FVKESK. The ends lost 6 bases at V and 5 bases at J; junction bases unmatched: 7. The CDR3 loop spans 15 amino acids. The CDR3 DNA reads TGTGCCAGCAGTTCCGCGGGACAGGGGGTAGATACGCAGTATTTT. This encodes CASSSAGQGVDTQYF. The full variable domain, rest sourced from reference TRBV14 and TRBJ2-3, is EAGVTQFPSHSVIEKGQTVTLRCDPISGHDNLYWYRRVMGKEIKFLLHFVKESKQDESGMPNNRFLAERTGGTYSTLKVQPAELEDSGVYFCASSSAGQGVDTQYFGPGTRLTVL.

The chain combines TRBV7-3 with TRBJ2-5, with TRBD2 identical over 8 bases. The J segment lost 2 bases and the V segment lost 10 bases, leaving 9 bases of the junction unmatched. Germline V lookup: CDR1 SGHTA, CDR2 FQGTGA. This CDR3 region has 14 residues. DNA of the CDR3: TGTGCCACAAGCCCGGGAGGGGGACAAGAGACCCAGTACTTC. It translates to CATSPGGGQETQYF.

The rearrangement uses TRBV18 and TRBJ1-4; no reliable D call. Trimming cost V 8 bases and J 5 bases, with 12 bases left between them. The CDR3 extends over 13 amino acids. The germline V gene encodes CDR1 KGHSH and CDR2 LQKENI. Here the CDR3 reads CASRRGWNEKLFF. The CDR3 DNA is TGTGCCAGCCGGCGAGGGTGGAATGAAAAACTGTTTTTT.